The sequence of this T cell receptor (beta chain) was determined in a study of CXCR3-negative and CXCR3-positive naive CD8 T cells. Regarding the study as a whole: More hydrophobic TRB CDR3s were found in CXCR3-positive naive cells than in CXCR3-negative naive cells.

Germline V gene sequence: CDR1 LGHNA, CDR2 YNFKEQ. This CDR3 has 11 residues. 250,000 to 350,000 cells per CD8+ T cell subset were flow-sorted in triplicate. The authors prepared UMI-labeled TRB cDNA libraries by 5' RACE. Using the 5' RACE reads, TCRdb records one entry per CDR3 protein without DNA. Its table lists tens of thousands of distinct CDR3 sequences. Frequency places this clonotype as medium-sized. Its specificity is unknown. Sequencing input: naive CXCR3+ CD8+ T cells from blood. This sample's subset: CD45RO-CCR7+CD27+CD95- naive CD8+ T cells expressing CXCR3 (TNR3+). The J gene is TRBJ1-1, the V gene TRBV4-2. The receptor comes from a human donor in good health. Some clones in this sample may be carry-over from other donors' samples. CDR3 protein: CASSQDQGAFF.